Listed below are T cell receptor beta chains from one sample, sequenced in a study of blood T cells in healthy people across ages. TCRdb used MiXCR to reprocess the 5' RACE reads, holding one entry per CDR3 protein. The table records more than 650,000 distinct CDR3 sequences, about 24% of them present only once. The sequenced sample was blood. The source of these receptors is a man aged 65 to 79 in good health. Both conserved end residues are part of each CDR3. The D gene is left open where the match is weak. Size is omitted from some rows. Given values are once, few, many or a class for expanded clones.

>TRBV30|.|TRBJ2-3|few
TGTGCCTGGAGTGTACTACTGGGGAATACGCAGTATTTT
CAWSVLLGNTQYF
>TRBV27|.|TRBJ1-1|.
TGTGCCAGCAGTTCCCAGAGGGCTCGGACTGAAGCTTTCTTT
CASSSQRARTEAFF
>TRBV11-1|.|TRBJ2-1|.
TGTGCCAGCAGCCGGGGACATCCTTCCACCTGGGCCGTAACCAATGAGCAGTTCTTC
CASSRGHPSTWAVTNEQFF
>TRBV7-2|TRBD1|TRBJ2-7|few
TGTGCCAGCAGCCGTCCTGACAGGGGTGTCTACGAGCAGTACTTC
CASSRPDRGVYEQYF
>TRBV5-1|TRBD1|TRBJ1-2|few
TGCGCCAGCTCGGGACAGCCGATCACCGATGGCTACACCTTC
CASSGQPITDGYTF
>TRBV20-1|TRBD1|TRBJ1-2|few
TGCAGTGCTAGAGATCCGGCGTGGACAGGGGGGGGCTACACCTTC
CSARDPAWTGGGYTF
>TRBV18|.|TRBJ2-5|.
TGTGCCAGCTCACCACAGCCAGAGGGTCGAGAGACCCAGTACTTC
CASSPQPEGRETQYF
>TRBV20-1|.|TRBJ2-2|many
TGCAGTGCTAGAGATTATTACACCGGGGAGCTGTTTTTT
CSARDYYTGELFF
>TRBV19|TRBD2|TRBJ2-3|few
TGTGCCAGTAGTATCTCGGCACTAGCGGGAGGAGATACGCAGTATTTT
CASSISALAGGDTQYF
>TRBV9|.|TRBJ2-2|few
TGTGCCAGCAGCAGAGGGGTTGCAGGGGAGCTGTTTTTT
CASSRGVAGELFF